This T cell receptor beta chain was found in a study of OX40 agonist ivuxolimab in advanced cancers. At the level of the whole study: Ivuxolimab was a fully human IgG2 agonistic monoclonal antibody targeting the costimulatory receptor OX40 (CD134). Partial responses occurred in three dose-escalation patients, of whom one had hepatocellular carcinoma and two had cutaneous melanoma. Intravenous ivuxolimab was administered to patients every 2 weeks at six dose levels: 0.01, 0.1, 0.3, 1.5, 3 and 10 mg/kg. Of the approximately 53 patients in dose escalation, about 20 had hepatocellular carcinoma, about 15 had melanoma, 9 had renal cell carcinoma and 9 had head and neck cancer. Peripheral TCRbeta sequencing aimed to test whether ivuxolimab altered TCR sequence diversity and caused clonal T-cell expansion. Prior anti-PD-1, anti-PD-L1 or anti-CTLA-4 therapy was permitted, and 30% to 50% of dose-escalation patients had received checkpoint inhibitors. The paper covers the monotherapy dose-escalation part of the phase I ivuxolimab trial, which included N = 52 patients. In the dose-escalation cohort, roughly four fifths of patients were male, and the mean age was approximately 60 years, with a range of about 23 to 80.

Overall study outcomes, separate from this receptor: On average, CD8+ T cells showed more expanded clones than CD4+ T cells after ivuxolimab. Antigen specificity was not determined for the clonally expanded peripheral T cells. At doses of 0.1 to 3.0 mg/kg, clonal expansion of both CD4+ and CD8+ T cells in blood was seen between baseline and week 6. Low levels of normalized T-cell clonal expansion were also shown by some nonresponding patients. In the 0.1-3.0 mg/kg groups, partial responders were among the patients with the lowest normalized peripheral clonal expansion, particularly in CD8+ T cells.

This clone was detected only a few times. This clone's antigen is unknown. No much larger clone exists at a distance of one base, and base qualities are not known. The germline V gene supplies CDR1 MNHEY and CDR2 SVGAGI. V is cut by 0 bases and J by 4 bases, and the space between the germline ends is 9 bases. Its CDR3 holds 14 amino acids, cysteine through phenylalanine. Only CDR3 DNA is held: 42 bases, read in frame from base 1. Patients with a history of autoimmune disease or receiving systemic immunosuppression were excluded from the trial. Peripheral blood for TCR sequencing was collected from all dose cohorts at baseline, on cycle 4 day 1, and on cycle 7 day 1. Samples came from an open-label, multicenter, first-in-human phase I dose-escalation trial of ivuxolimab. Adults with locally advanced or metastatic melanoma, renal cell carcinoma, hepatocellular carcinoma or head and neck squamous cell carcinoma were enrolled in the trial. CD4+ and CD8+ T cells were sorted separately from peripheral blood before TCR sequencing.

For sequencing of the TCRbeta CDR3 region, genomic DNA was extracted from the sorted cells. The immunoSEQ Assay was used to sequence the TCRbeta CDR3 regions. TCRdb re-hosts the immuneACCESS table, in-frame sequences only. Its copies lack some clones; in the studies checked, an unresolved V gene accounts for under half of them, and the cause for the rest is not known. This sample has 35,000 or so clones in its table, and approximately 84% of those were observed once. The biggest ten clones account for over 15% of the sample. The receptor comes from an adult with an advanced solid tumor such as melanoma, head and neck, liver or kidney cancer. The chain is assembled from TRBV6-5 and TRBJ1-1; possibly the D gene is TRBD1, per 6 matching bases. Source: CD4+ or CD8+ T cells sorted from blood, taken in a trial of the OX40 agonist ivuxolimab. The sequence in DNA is TGTGCCAGCAGTTACTCGAAGGGGGGCACTGAAGCTTTCTTT. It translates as CASSYSKGGTEAFF.